Shown below are 17 T cell receptor beta chains from a single sample sequenced in a study of neurological immune-mediated disorders. TCRdb fed the 5' RACE reads into MiXCR, producing one record per CDR3 protein. The profile covers 18,000 or so distinct CDR3 sequences, with around 15% appearing a single time and approximately 7.8% taken by the ten largest. The sample was CD4+ T cells from blood. The receptor source for this set is a woman aged 55-69 years with HTLV-1-associated myelopathy (HAM/TSP).

There are a few counts of this clonotype. The chain couples TRBV7-9 to TRBJ2-3; 7 bases match TRBD1. Trimming cost V 5 bases and J 8 bases; bases outside gene matches: 13. Germline V gives CDR1 SEHNR, CDR2 FQNEAQ (reference sequence). This CDR3 spans 15 amino acids. The CDR3 DNA reads as TGTGCCAGCAGCGGGACAGCCCAACATATGGGTACGCAGTATTTT. Protein sequence: CASSGTAQHMGTQYF.

In its sample, this clonotype was seen many times. V usage is TRBV5-1 and J usage is TRBJ2-7, with D hard to call. V shed 4 bases and J shed 0 bases, with 11 bases lying between them. Per germline, CDR1 SGHRS and CDR2 YFSETQ. The CDR3 sequence is 14 residues long. The CDR3 is CASSPSTASYEQYF. The CDR3 DNA follows: TGCGCCAGCAGCCCCAGTACAGCCTCCTACGAGCAGTACTTC.

By share, this clonotype counts as medium-sized (0.01 to 0.1%). The V call is TRBV6-5, the J call TRBJ1-2; 8 nucleotides line up with TRBD1. The CDR3 runs to 13 residues. Germline loops: CDR1 MNHEY, CDR2 SVGAGI. The V segment lost 8 bases and the J segment 4 bases; nucleotides outside the gene matches: 6. The DNA of the CDR3 is TGTGCCAGCCGCTCTGGACAGGGCTATGGCTACACCTTC. Protein: CASRSGQGYGYTF.

This clonotype was seen ten or more times. This chain uses TRBV5-1 with TRBJ1-5; 9 bases are a match to TRBD1. CDR1 SGHRS and CDR2 YFSETQ come from the germline V gene. V lost 4 bases to trimming and J lost 6 bases; unmatched junction nucleotides: 5. CDR3 length: 14 amino acids. The CDR3 spells CASSAGQGSQPQHF. The CDR3 DNA sequence: TGCGCCAGCAGCGCCGGACAGGGGAGTCAGCCCCAGCATTTT.

This clonotype has just a few counts. The V and J genes are TRBV18 and TRBJ2-2; D is undetermined. Germline V gives CDR1 KGHSH, CDR2 LQKENI. The CDR3 consists of 13 residues. Trimming took 2 bases from V and 6 from J, leaving 7 bases between them. CDR3 in DNA: TGTGCCAGCTCACCAGTTTTCTCCGGGGAGCTGTTTTTT. As protein: CASSPVFSGELFF.

The rearrangement links TRBV12-3 or TRBV12-4 to TRBJ1-2; D remains unclear. This CDR3 region has 14 residues. V was cut by 5 bases and J by 4 bases, with 14 bases left in between. Here the CDR3 DNA reads TGTGCCAGCAGTACCCCCGCGTCGGGCTATGGCTACACCTTC. Its translation: CASSTPASGYGYTF.

At least ten counts were recorded for this clonotype. The J gene is TRBJ2-7, the V gene TRBV14; 10 nucleotides line up with TRBD1. Germline trimming cut 4 bases from V and 3 bases from J; bases unmatched to any gene: 3. CDR1 SGHDN and CDR2 FVKESK come from the germline V gene. The length of the CDR3 is 14 residues. The CDR3 region is CASSPDRGFYEQYF. The CDR3 nucleotides read TGTGCCAGCAGCCCGGACAGGGGGTTCTACGAGCAGTACTTC.

The sample holds many counts of this clonotype. The chain has TRBV6-6 and TRBJ2-4; D tentatively fits TRBD1 or TRBD2 (6 bases each). Trimming removed 7 bases at V and 12 bases at J, with 25 bases between. CDR3 length equals 15 residues. Germline V CDR1 and CDR2: MNHNY, SVGAGI (reference sequence). CDR3 region: CASTPGKVGGHDQYF. CDR3 bases: TGTGCCAGCACCCCCGGGAAAGTCGGGGGCCATGATCAGTACTTC.

The rearrangement joins TRBV20-1 to TRBJ1-5; TRBD1 matches at 9 bases. V shed 5 bases and J 7 bases; nucleotides not matched to a gene: 6. Germline CDR1 reads DFQATT; CDR2 reads SNEGSKA (reference sequence). This CDR3 has 13 residues. The CDR3 coding sequence is TGCAGTGCTGGACAGGGGATCGGGCAGCCCCAGCATTTT. It yields the protein CSAGQGIGQPQHF.

This clonotype was seen at least ten times. The chain uses TRBV7-2 and TRBJ1-6; 7 bases fit TRBD1. Germline assignment: CDR1 SGHTA and CDR2 FQGNSA. Unmatched junction bases numbered 9, after V lost 0 bases and J lost 7 bases. The CDR3 has 17 amino acids. The chain's CDR3 is CASSLASGTVLNSPLHF. The DNA for the CDR3 is TGTGCCAGCAGCTTAGCGAGCGGGACAGTACTCAATTCACCCCTCCACTTT.

A few counts support this clonotype. Because the CDR3's place on the DNA is in doubt, the DNA is left out and the CDR3 is given as listed by TCRdb. The chain has TRBV7-8 and TRBJ2-1; the table's D gene call, TRBD2, was not cross checked with the DNA. CDR1 and CDR2 from the germline V gene are SGHVS and FQNEAQ. With termini counted, the CDR3 has 19 amino acids. CDR3 loop: CASSFYICSARDTSNEQFF.

The table lists this clonotype with many counts. The J gene is TRBJ2-1, the V gene TRBV6-4, with 7 bases that match TRBD1. Trimming took 2 bases from V and 12 from J; bases not matched to a gene: 10. CDR1 is MRHNA, CDR2 SNTAGT, per germline. This CDR3 is built from 14 residues. The CDR3 bases are TGTGCCAGCAGTGACACGGACAGGCGTATCGGGCAGTTCTTC. Amino acids: CASSDTDRRIGQFF.

This clonotype was recorded many times. The chain recombines TRBV20-1 with TRBJ2-5; 8 bases are shared with TRBD2. Trimming took 2 bases from V and 4 from J; bases not matched to a gene: 9. The germline V gene encodes CDR1 DFQATT and CDR2 SNEGSKA (reference sequence). The CDR3 runs 15 residues. The CDR3 DNA reads as TGCAGTGCTAGAACCCCAGCGGGAGTGGGAGAGACCCAGTACTTC. It encodes CSARTPAGVGETQYF.

This clonotype was seen repeatedly, ten times or more. This chain uses TRBV4-2 with TRBJ2-7; 10 bases are shared with TRBD2. Germline V gives CDR1 LGHNA, CDR2 YNFKEQ. This CDR3 is built from 15 residues. Germline trimming cut 8 bases from V and 4 bases from J; bases unmatched to any gene: 11. CDR3 DNA: TGTGCCAGCGGTCAGCGGGGGGGCCTGTCTTACGAGCAGTACTTC. Protein product: CASGQRGGLSYEQYF.

This clonotype was detected many times. This chain links TRBV4-1 with TRBJ2-7; 10 bases agree with TRBD2. Trimming removed 3 bases from V and 2 bases from J; junction bases left unmatched: 4. In germline, CDR1 is MGHRA, CDR2 YSYEKL. This CDR3 comprises 15 residues. The CDR3 is CASSQATSGAYEQYF. The CDR3 DNA reads as TGCGCCAGCAGCCAGGCTACTAGCGGGGCCTACGAGCAGTACTTC.

V is TRBV3-1 and J is TRBJ2-3; 7 nucleotides agree with TRBD2. Germline CDR1 and CDR2: LGHDT and YNNKEL (reference sequence). The CDR3 is 15 residues long. The trim removed 8 bases at V and 1 base at J, leaving 9 bases unmatched. CDR3 residues: CASSVRGVGTDTQYF. The CDR3 DNA sequence: TGTGCCAGCTCAGTCCGGGGGGTCGGCACAGATACGCAGTATTTT.

This clonotype was found many times. The rearrangement links TRBV6-2 or TRBV6-3 to TRBJ1-6; D uncertain. Trimming pared 4 bases from V and 7 bases from J, leaving 2 bases between. Germline CDR1 and CDR2: MNHEY and SVGEGT. The CDR3 contains 11 residues. The DNA for the CDR3 is TGTGCCAGCAGTTGGAATTCACCCCTCCACTTT. As protein: CASSWNSPLHF.